The clone carrying this TCR beta chain was counted ten times or more. Its antigen remains unknown. This sample is drawn from a study of CD8 T cells in ankylosing spondylitis. It was by quantitative 5'-RACE with molecular barcodes that TCR beta libraries were made. In TCRdb, the 5' RACE reads were re-called with MiXCR into one record per CDR3 protein. The sample contains under 130,000 distinct CDR3 sequences, around 24% of which appear only once. Overall study results and limits: Reportedly, matched ankylosing spondylitis synovial fluid was significantly enriched for disease-linked clones. A TCR beta motif of about eight highly homologous variants appeared characteristic of ankylosing spondylitis blood.

V was shortened by 4 bases and J by 3 bases, with 11 bases between the two germline ends. CDR1 SGHDT and CDR2 YYEEEE come from the germline V gene. CDR3 length: 13 amino acids. The gene calls are TRBV5-6 and TRBJ2-7, with D maybe TRBD2 (5 bases). The source is a male donor with ankylosing spondylitis. Specimen: synovial fluid, either unsorted or a sorted T cell fraction (not recorded which). CDR3 in DNA: TGTGCCAGCAGCAAACGGGGAGTCTACGAGCAGTACTTC. Amino acid sequence: CASSKRGVYEQYF.